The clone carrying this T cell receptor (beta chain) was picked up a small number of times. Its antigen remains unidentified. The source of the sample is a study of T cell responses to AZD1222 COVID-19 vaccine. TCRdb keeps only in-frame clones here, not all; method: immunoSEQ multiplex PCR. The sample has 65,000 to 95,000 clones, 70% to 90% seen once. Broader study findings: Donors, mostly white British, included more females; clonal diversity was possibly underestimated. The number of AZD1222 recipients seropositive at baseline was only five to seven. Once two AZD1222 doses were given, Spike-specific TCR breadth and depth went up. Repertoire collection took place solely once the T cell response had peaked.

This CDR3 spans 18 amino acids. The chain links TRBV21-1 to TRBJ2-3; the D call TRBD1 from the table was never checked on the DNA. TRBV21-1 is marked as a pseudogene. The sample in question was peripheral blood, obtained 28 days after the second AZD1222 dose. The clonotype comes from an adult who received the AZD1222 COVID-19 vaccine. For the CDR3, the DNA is TGTGCCAGCAGCGGTCTTTGCGAGGAGGACAGGGTAACAAATACGCAGTATTTT. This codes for CASSGLCEEDRVTNTQYF.